This section outlines one TCR beta chain sequence together with its context. This entry comes from a study of blood T cell repertoires in COVID-19. Trimming removed 1 base from V and 3 bases from J, with 16 bases in between. Germline CDR1 is SQVTM and CDR2 is ANQGSEA. This CDR3 has 16 residues. Original methodology: Estimated nucleated cell counts came from reference gene primer amplification. The protocol was immunoSEQ multiplex PCR, while the TCRdb copy is restricted to in-frame clones and leaves out a portion. That table is the source of V, J and clone size, and D and trimming were worked out from the DNA. The table lists 250,000 to 350,000 clones, around nine tenths of them singletons, with approximately 13% in the top ten.

The TCR comes from a woman aged 55 to 70 with acute or convalescent COVID-19. V gene TRBV29-1 combines with J gene TRBJ1-3, with D maybe TRBD1 (6 bases). The sample was peripheral blood. This CDR3 is CSVEGFGGAHGNTIYF. CDR3 nucleotide sequence: TGCAGCGTTGAAGGGTTTGGGGGGGCGCATGGAAACACCATATATTTT.